The clone carrying this T cell receptor beta chain has a handful of counts. A TCRbeta library incorporating unique molecular identifiers was prepared. TCRdb recomputed calls from the PCR reads with MiXCR, one row per CDR3 protein. The sample contains 250,000 to 300,000 distinct CDR3 sequences, more than 9% of which appear only once. The data originate from a study of T-cell reconstitution after alpha-beta-depleted transplantation in children. Germline trimming cut 3 bases from V and 4 bases from J; bases unmatched to any gene: 5. The CDR3 sequence is 16 residues long. Germline V gives CDR1 KGHSH, CDR2 LQKENI.

Specimen: PBMCs from the stem cell graft donor, collected from the stem cell graft. This sequence joins TRBV18 and TRBJ2-1, with 11 bases that match TRBD1. The receptor was isolated from a human donor who donated a stem cell graft to a child with SCID. Here the CDR3 reads CASSPYRDRGYNEQFF. CDR3 DNA sequence: TGTGCCAGCTCACCCTACCGGGACAGGGGGTACAATGAGCAGTTCTTC. Variable domain in full (rest from reference TRBV18 and TRBJ2-1): NAGVMQNPRHLVRRRGQEARLRCSPMKGHSHVYWYRQLPEEGLKFMVYLQKENIIDESGMPKERFSAEFPKEGPSILRIQQVVRGDSAAYFCASSPYRDRGYNEQFFGPGTRLTVL.